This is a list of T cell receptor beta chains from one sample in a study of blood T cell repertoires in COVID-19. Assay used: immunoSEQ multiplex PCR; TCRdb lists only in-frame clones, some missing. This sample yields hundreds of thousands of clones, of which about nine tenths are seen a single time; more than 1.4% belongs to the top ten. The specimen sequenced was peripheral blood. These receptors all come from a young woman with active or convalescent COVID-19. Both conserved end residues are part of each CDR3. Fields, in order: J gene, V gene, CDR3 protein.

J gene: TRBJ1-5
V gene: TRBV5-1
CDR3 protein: CASSLDGVGQPQHF

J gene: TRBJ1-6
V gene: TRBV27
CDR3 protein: CASSSAGSGNSPLHF

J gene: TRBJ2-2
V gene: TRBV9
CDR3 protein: CASSVKNLLNTGELFF

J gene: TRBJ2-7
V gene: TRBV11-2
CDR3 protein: CASSLGAGGEQYF

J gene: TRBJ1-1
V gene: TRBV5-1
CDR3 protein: CASSRTVPNTEAFF

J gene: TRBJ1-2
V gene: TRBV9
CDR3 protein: CASSSQMDGVRYTF

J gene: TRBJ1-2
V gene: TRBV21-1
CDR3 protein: CASSFVPGLDRGVCRYTF

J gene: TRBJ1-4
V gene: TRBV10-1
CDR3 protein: CASSDIPGTSINEKLFF

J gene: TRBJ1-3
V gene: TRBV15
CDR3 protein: CATSRDQQPGNTIYF

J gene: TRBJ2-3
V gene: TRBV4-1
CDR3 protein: CASSGLAGVTDTQYF

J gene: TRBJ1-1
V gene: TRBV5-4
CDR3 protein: CASSWNRGNTEAFF

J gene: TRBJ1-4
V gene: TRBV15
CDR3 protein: CATSPGGHNEKLFF

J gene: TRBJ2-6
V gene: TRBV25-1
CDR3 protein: CASSEPGTSGANVLTF

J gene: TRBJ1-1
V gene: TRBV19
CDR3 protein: CASSPGDPSNTEAFF

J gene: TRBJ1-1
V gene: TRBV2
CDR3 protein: CASSEQGVNTEAFF

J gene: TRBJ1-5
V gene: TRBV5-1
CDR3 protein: CASRTGGLFLSNQPQHF

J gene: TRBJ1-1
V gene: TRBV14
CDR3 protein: CASSQPYEAFF

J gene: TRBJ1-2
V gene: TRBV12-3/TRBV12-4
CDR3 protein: CASSPRQGNGYTF

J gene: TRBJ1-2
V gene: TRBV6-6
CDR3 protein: CASRSGGGGYTF

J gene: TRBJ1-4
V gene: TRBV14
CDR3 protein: CASSQDRVAEKLFF

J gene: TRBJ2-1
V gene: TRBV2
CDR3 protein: CASSPRRTPYNEQFF